What follows are 19 T cell receptor beta chains derived from one specimen sequenced in a study of T cell responses to AZD1222 COVID-19 vaccine. Measured with immunoSEQ multiplex PCR; TCRdb has only the in-frame clones, and not every one. The sample carries over 55,000 clones, 65% to 80% recorded once. The sample in question was peripheral blood, obtained 28 days after the second AZD1222 dose. All receptors derive from an adult who received the AZD1222 COVID-19 vaccine.

Here the CDR3 DNA reads TGTGCCAGCAGTTCGACGACTAGCGGGGTCCCTGATACGCAGTATTTT. Protein sequence: CASSSTTSGVPDTQYF. V and J are TRBV6-6 and TRBJ2-3, with 11 bases lining up with TRBD2. The V gene's germline CDR1 is MNHNY and CDR2 SVGAGI (reference sequence). CDR3 size: 16 residues. V was pared by 4 bases and J by 6 bases, with 9 bases of the junction left unmatched.

The chain combines TRBV7-3 with TRBJ2-1; 10 bases are a match to TRBD2. The V and J ends lost 5 bases and 5 bases, in that order; junction bases with no gene match: 3. The CDR3 is 14 amino acids. From germline, CDR1 is SGHTA and CDR2 FQGTGA. CDR3 in DNA: TGTGCCAGCAGCCCCACTAGCGGGAACAATGAGCAGTTCTTC. Translating it yields CASSPTSGNNEQFF.

The chain uses TRBV4-1 and TRBJ2-3; D unresolved. CDR1 is MGHRA and CDR2 is YSYEKL in the germline V gene. V lost 0 bases and J lost 4, with 14 bases in between. CDR3 length: 16 residues. The CDR3 protein is CASSQDLRPTADTQYF. CDR3 DNA sequence: TGCGCCAGCAGCCAAGATCTAAGGCCCACAGCAGATACGCAGTATTTT.

This clone was counted a few times. The V and J genes are TRBV19 and TRBJ2-1, with D possibly matching TRBD2 (7 bases). CDR1 is LNHDA and CDR2 is SQIVND in the germline V gene (reference sequence). The CDR3 has 15 residues. With 2 bases removed from V and 9 bases from J, the gap between germline ends came to 17 bases. The CDR3 DNA sequence: TGTGCCAGTAGTATATTGGGGGGGCGGCGGGTTGAGCAGTTCTTC. Its translation is CASSILGGRRVEQFF.

The chain employs TRBV2 and TRBJ1-3; D uncertain. This CDR3 has 14 amino acids. The germline CDR1 and CDR2 sequences are SNHLY and FYNNEI. V was clipped by 4 bases and J by 7 bases, with 14 bases between them. The CDR3 region has the DNA TGTGCCAGCAGTGGGCGGGCGCCGTTTAACACCATATATTTT. Amino acids: CASSGRAPFNTIYF.

The genes are TRBV2 and TRBJ1-1; 7 bases map to TRBD1. With V trimmed by 5 bases and J by 0 bases, 3 bases remained unmatched. Germline lookup yields CDR1 SNHLY and CDR2 FYNNEI. The CDR3 has 14 residues. The CDR3 sequence is CASSPDRLNTEAFF. The CDR3 DNA reads TGTGCCAGCAGTCCGGACAGGCTGAACACTGAAGCTTTCTTT.

The V gene is TRBV6-6, the J gene TRBJ2-7, with 14 bases lining up with TRBD2. J gave up 3 bases and V 5 bases, and 0 bases lay outside the gene matches. Germline assignment: CDR1 MNHNY and CDR2 SVGAGI (reference sequence). This CDR3 contains 14 residues. CDR3 bases: TGTGCCAGCAGTGGGACTAGCGGGGGCTACGAGCAGTACTTC. It is translated as CASSGTSGGYEQYF.

This clone was detected only once. The CDR3 DNA reads TGTGCCAGCAGCTATAAGTACGGTGAGCAGTTCTTC. Translated: CASSYKYGEQFF. This chain links TRBV3-1 (or the pseudogene TRBV3-2) with TRBJ2-1, with no clear D. Trimming stripped 5 bases from V and 9 bases from J, with 11 bases between. This CDR3 is built from 12 residues. Germline CDR1 LGHDT, CDR2 YNNKEL (reference sequence).

This clone was seen more than once but under ten times. CDR3 amino acids: CATSVNGGGSQETQYF. CDR3 sequence (DNA): TGTGCCACCAGCGTGAATGGTGGGGGGTCTCAAGAGACCCAGTACTTC. The V gene is TRBV15, the J gene TRBJ2-5; a possible D gene is TRBD2 (6 bases). This CDR3 has 16 amino acids. The ends were cut back, 5 bases at V and 2 bases at J, with 18 bases in the middle. CDR1 LNHNV and CDR2 YYDKDF come from the germline V gene (reference sequence).

The chain is built from TRBV10-1 and TRBJ1-4, with D possibly TRBD1 on 6 matching bases. The CDR3 spans 14 residues. Germline V lookup: CDR1 WNHNN, CDR2 SYGVQD (reference sequence). V was shortened by 3 bases and J by 8 bases, with 13 bases between the two germline ends. For the CDR3, the DNA is TGCGCCAGCAGTGAAGGGGGGCGGAGGGAAAAACTGTTTTTT. This encodes CASSEGGRREKLFF.

The J gene is TRBJ2-7, the V gene TRBV11-2; a possible D gene is TRBD1 (6 bases). This CDR3 has 17 residues. Trimming removed 4 bases at V and 2 bases at J, with 21 bases between. The germline CDR1 and CDR2 sequences are SGHAT and FQNNGV. In DNA, the CDR3 is TGTGCCAGCAGCTCGGTTACGGGACACTTATTAACCTACGAGCAGTACTTC. Its translation is CASSSVTGHLLTYEQYF. The whole variable domain, filled in from reference TRBV11-2 and TRBJ2-7, reads EAGVAQSPRYKIIEKRQSVAFWCNPISGHATLYWYQQILGQGPKLLIQFQNNGVVDDSQLPKDRFSAERLKGVDSTLKIQPAKLEDSAVYLCASSSVTGHLLTYEQYFGPGTRLTVT.

This clone was detected only once. The rearrangement joins TRBV28 to TRBJ2-3; 12 nucleotides agree with TRBD2. Germline trimming cut 6 bases from V and 0 bases from J; bases unmatched to any gene: 7. CDR1 is MDHEN, CDR2 SYDVKM, per germline. CDR3 length equals 17 residues. The CDR3 DNA is TGTGCCAGCAGGACTAGCGGGGGCCTCCTTAGCACAGATACGCAGTATTTT. Translation gives CASRTSGGLLSTDTQYF.

The J gene is TRBJ2-2, the V gene TRBV10-3, with 9 bases identical to TRBD1. There are 16 residues in the CDR3. The V gene end was trimmed by 9 bases and the J gene end by 3 bases; junction bases not matched to a gene: 11. Germline CDR1 reads ENHRY; CDR2 reads SYGVKD. CDR3 DNA: TGTGCCATGGCCCGGGACAGGGTTTCGGACACCGGGGAGCTGTTTTTT. This gives the protein CAMARDRVSDTGELFF.

V usage is TRBV3-1 (or the pseudogene TRBV3-2) and J usage is TRBJ1-1; unclear D gene. Between the trimmed V and J ends, which lost 0 bases and 6 bases, there was a span of 14 bases. CDR3 size: 15 residues. Per germline, CDR1 LGHDT and CDR2 YNNKEL (reference sequence). The CDR3 is CASSQDASSAAEAFF. Written as DNA, the CDR3 is TGTGCCAGCAGCCAAGACGCGTCCTCCGCGGCTGAAGCTTTCTTT.

This clone was counted only a few times. The chain combines TRBV6-5 with TRBJ2-6; weak D call: TRBD2 (5 bases). Trimming left V 5 bases short and J 3 bases short, with 8 bases between. CDR1 is MNHEY and CDR2 is SVGAGI in the germline V gene. CDR3 length: 14 residues. The DNA for the CDR3 is TGTGCCAGCAGTCGTGAGGGTGGGGCCAACGTCCTGACTTTC. This gives the protein CASSREGGANVLTF.

V gene TRBV7-2 combines with J gene TRBJ1-2; D is possibly TRBD1 (5 bases). This CDR3 has 14 residues. V was trimmed by 5 bases and J by 3 bases, leaving 13 bases between them. The V gene's germline CDR1 is SGHTA and CDR2 FQGNSA. DNA of the CDR3: TGTGCCAGCAGCCCTGAGCGGGACTACTATGGCTACACCTTC. This codes for CASSPERDYYGYTF.

The genes are TRBV5-6 and TRBJ1-3; 10 bases map to TRBD1. V was pared by 2 bases and J by 2 bases, with 1 base of the junction left unmatched. This CDR3 spans 15 amino acids. Germline V CDR1 and CDR2: SGHDT, YYEEEE. The CDR3: CASSFGTGAGNTIYF. CDR3 DNA: TGTGCCAGCAGCTTTGGGACAGGGGCTGGAAACACCATATATTTT. The whole variable domain, filled in from reference TRBV5-6 and TRBJ1-3, reads DAGVTQSPTHLIKTRGQQVTLRCSPKSGHDTVSWYQQALGQGPQFIFQYYEEEERQRGNFPDRFSGHQFPNYSSELNVNALLLGDSALYLCASSFGTGAGNTIYFGEGSWLTVV.

V usage is TRBV2 and J usage is TRBJ1-2; tentative D call: TRBD1 (6 bases). Per the germline V gene, CDR1 is SNHLY and CDR2 is FYNNEI. The V end was cut by 6 bases, the J end by 0 bases, with 14 bases between. The CDR3 length is 15 residues. The CDR3 DNA follows: TGTGCCAGCAGGTTAATCGGACAGTCTAACTATGGCTACACCTTC. It encodes CASRLIGQSNYGYTF.

The genes are TRBV12-3 or TRBV12-4 and TRBJ2-7; D possibly corresponds to TRBD1 (5 bases). The CDR3 extends over 13 amino acids. The V end lost 6 bases, the J end lost 6 bases, and 15 bases lay between the germline ends. CDR3 DNA sequence: TGTGCCAGCAGGCCGGACGGGCAGGGCGAGCAGTACTTC. Translation: CASRPDGQGEQYF.